A selection of T cell receptor beta chains follows, all from one sample in a study of CD8+CD57+ T cells in acquired aplastic anemia. A single record per CDR3 protein comes from TCRdb applying MiXCR to the reads. The top ten clones hold 1.3% of a sample with 250,000 to 350,000 distinct CDR3 sequences, under 65% of them seen once. Sequencing was performed on sorted CD4+, CD8+, or CD8+CD57+ T cells (not recorded which) from PBMCs. Source of these receptors: a human donor with aplastic anemia. The CDR3 runs from the conserved cysteine through the conserved F or W. A D gene is named only where the DNA matches it firmly. Not every row has a clone size; where given, it reads once, few, many or a size class.

>TRBV5-1|TRBJ2-3|few|TRBD1
CASSYRQGAADTQYF
TGCGCCAGCAGCTACCGACAGGGGGCCGCAGATACGCAGTATTTT
>TRBV2|TRBJ2-7|NA|NA
CASSERAVRNEQYF
TGTGCCAGCAGTGAAAGGGCCGTGCGGAATGAGCAGTACTTC
>TRBV2|TRBJ2-1|NA|TRBD2
CAATGTSGDNEQFF
TGTGCAGCAACCGGGACTAGCGGGGACAATGAGCAGTTCTTC
>TRBV2|TRBJ2-7|NA|TRBD1
CASSEVGQGYEQYF
TGTGCCAGCAGTGAAGTGGGACAGGGCTACGAGCAGTACTTC
>TRBV7-9|TRBJ2-3|many|NA
CASSRIEEDTQYF
TGTGCCAGCAGCCGGATTGAAGAGGATACGCAGTATTTT
>TRBV20-1|TRBJ2-2|NA|NA
CSARLSTGELFF
TGCAGTGCACGACTGAGCACCGGGGAGCTGTTTTTT
>TRBV2|TRBJ1-2|few|NA
CASSEIVTNYGYTF
TGTGCCAGCAGTGAGATCGTGACGAACTATGGCTACACCTTC
>TRBV6-2/TRBV6-3|TRBJ2-7|NA|NA
CASSYSTGRQGPRYEQYF
TGTGCCAGCAGTTACTCGACGGGACGTCAGGGGCCACGCTACGAGCAGTACTTC
>TRBV19|TRBJ1-2|NA|TRBD1
CASSTDRGDYGYTF
TGTGCCAGTAGTACGGACAGGGGAGACTATGGCTACACCTTC
>TRBV20-1|TRBJ2-1|NA|TRBD2
CSARGGSGRDEQFF
TGCAGTGCTAGAGGTGGCAGCGGGAGGGATGAGCAGTTCTTC
>TRBV20-1|TRBJ1-2|NA|TRBD1
CSARDVSGGVYGYTF
TGCAGTGCTAGAGATGTGTCAGGGGGCGTCTATGGCTACACCTTC
>TRBV10-3|TRBJ2-1|NA|NA
CAATDGAVEQFF
TGTGCCGCGACCGATGGAGCGGTTGAGCAGTTCTTC
>TRBV7-9|TRBJ2-1|many|NA
CASSPKLGGGHNEQFF
TGTGCCAGCAGCCCAAAGCTGGGAGGAGGGCACAATGAGCAGTTCTTC
>TRBV7-9|TRBJ2-7|NA|NA
CASSLASSLYEQYF
TGTGCCAGCAGCTTGGCCTCTAGTCTCTACGAGCAGTACTTC
>TRBV5-8|TRBJ2-7|many|NA
CASSLIGTQYYEQYF
TGTGCCAGCAGCTTGATAGGTACACAGTACTACGAGCAGTACTTC
>TRBV10-3|TRBJ2-7|few|NA
CAISVSGNPYEQYF
TGTGCCATCAGTGTTTCAGGGAATCCCTACGAGCAGTACTTC
>TRBV10-3|TRBJ2-1|NA|TRBD2
CAISAEAGPYNEQFF
TGTGCCATCAGTGCGGAAGCGGGGCCCTACAATGAGCAGTTCTTC